This note documents a single T cell receptor (beta chain) sequence. As yet, its antigen is unknown. The CDR3 is made up of 12 amino acids. In germline, CDR1 is SGDLS, CDR2 YYNGEE. V was clipped by 0 bases and J by 5 bases, with 6 bases between them. With constant-segment primers, 5'RACE yielded cDNA libraries of TCR alpha and TCR beta that carried sample barcodes and UMIs. From the 5' RACE reads, TCRdb called clonotypes with MiXCR, one entry per CDR3 protein. This table holds a few hundred thousand distinct CDR3 sequences, 20% found once. This entry comes from a study of T-cell memory formation after mild COVID-19. The overall study: TCR clusters mostly belonged to single donors. Findings of the study overall: What remained unconfirmed was the SARS-CoV-2 specificity of second-wave clones peaking on day 37.

This TCR was sampled from a man aged 18 to 30 who had mild COVID-19 (a few samples of this study predate the infection). Cell type and time point are not known. The chain is built from TRBV9 and TRBJ2-7; D unresolved. Sequencing used PBMCs or a T cell subset sorted from them (not recorded which). The CDR3 region has the DNA TGTGCCAGCAGCGTAGACAGCGACGAGCAGTACGTC. Its translation is CASSVDSDEQYV.